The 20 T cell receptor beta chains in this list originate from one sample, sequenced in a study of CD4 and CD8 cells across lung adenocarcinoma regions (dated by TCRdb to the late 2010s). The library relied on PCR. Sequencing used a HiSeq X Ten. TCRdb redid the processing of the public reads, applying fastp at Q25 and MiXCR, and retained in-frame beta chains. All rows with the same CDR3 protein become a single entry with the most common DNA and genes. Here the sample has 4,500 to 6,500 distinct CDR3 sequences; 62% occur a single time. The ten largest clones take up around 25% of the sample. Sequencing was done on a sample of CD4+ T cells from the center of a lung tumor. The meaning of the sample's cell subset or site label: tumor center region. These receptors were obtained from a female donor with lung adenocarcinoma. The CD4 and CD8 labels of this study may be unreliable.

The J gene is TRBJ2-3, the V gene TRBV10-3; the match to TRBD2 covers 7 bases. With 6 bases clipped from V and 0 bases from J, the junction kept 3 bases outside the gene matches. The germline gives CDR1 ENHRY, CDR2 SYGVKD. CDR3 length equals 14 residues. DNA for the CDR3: TGTGCCATCAGAGGACTAGGAAGCACAGATACGCAGTATTTT. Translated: CAIRGLGSTDTQYF.

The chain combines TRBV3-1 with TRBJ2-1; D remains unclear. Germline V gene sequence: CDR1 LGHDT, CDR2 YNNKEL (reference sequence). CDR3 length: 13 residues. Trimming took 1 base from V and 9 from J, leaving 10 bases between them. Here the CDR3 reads CASSQGLGSEQFF. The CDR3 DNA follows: TGTGCCAGCAGCCAAGGTCTGGGCAGTGAGCAGTTCTTC.

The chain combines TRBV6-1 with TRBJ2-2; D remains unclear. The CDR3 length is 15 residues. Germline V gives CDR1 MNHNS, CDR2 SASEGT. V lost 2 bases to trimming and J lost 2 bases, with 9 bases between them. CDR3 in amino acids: CASSELGQNTGELFF. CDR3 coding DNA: TGTGCCAGCAGTGAACTAGGTCAAAACACCGGGGAGCTGTTTTTT.

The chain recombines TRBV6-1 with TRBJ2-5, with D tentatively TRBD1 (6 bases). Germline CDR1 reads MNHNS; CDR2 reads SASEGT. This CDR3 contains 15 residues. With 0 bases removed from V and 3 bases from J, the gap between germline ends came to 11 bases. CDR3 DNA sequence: TGTGCCAGCAGTGAAGCCCCCGCAGGGGAAGAGACCCAGTACTTC. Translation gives CASSEAPAGEETQYF.

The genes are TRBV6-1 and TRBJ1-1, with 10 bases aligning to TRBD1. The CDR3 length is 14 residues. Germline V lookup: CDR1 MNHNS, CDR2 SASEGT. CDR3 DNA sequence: TGTACCATCCCGGGCCGGGACAGGGGAACTGAAGCTTTCTTT. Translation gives CTIPGRDRGTEAFF.

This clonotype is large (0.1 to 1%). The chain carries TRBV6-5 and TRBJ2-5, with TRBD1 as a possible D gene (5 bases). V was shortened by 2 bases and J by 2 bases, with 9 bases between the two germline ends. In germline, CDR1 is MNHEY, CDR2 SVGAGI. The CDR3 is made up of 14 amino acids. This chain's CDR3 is CASSYDSNQETQYF. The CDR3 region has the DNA TGTGCCAGCAGTTACGACAGTAATCAAGAGACCCAGTACTTC.

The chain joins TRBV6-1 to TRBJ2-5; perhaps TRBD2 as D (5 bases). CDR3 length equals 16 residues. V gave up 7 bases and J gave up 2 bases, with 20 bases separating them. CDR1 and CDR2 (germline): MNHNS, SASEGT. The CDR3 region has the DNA TGTGCCAGCAACGCAAGGGAGAGGATGGGGCAAGAGACCCAGTACTTC. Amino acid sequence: CASNARERMGQETQYF.

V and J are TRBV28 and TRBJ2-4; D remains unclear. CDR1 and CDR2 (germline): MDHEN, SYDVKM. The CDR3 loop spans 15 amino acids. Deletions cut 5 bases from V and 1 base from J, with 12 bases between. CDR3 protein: CASSIFPLAKNIQYF. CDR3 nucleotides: TGTGCCAGCAGTATCTTCCCCCTGGCCAAAAACATTCAGTACTTC.

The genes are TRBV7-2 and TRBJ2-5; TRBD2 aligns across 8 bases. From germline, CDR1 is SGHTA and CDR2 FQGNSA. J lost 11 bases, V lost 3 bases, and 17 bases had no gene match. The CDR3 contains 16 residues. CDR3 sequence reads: CASSLAGGAPVREQYF. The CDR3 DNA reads TGTGCCAGCAGCTTGGCCGGGGGGGCCCCCGTTAGGGAGCAGTACTTC.

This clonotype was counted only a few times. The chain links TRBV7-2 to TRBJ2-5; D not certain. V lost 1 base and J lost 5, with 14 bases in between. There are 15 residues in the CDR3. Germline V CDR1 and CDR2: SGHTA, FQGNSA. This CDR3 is CASSLEPGVAETQYF. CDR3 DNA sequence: TGTGCCAGCAGCTTAGAGCCAGGAGTTGCGGAGACCCAGTACTTC.

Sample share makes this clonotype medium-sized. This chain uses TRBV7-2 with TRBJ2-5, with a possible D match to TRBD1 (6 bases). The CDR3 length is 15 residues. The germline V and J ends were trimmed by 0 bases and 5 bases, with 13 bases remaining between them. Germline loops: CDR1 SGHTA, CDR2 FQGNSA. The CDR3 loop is CASSLAGANGETQYF. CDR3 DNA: TGTGCCAGCAGCTTAGCGGGGGCTAATGGGGAGACCCAGTACTTC.

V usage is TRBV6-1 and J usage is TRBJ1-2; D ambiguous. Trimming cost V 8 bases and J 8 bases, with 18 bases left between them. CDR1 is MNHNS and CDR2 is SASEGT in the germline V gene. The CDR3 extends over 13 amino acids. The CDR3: CASGMRSGVGYTF. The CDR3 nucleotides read TGTGCCAGCGGAATGAGGTCCGGCGTCGGCTACACCTTC.

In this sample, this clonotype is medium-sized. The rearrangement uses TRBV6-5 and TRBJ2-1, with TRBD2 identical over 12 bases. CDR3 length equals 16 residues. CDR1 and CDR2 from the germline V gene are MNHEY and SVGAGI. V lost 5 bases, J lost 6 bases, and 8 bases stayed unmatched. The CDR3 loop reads CASSHPLAGGGNEQFF. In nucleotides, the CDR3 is TGTGCCAGCAGTCACCCACTAGCGGGAGGCGGCAATGAGCAGTTCTTC.

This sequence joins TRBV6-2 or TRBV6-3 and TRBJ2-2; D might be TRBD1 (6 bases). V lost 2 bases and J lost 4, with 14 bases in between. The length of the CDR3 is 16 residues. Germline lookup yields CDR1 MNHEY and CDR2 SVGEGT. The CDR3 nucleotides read TGTGCCAGCAGTTACAATGTGGGACAACCCACCGGGGAGCTGTTTTTT. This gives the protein CASSYNVGQPTGELFF.

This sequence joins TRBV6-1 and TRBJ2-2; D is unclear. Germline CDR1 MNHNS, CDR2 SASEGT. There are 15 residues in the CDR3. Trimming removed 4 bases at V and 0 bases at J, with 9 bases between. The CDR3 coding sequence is TGTGCCAGCAGTGCCTGGGGATCGAACACCGGGGAGCTGTTTTTT. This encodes CASSAWGSNTGELFF.

The chain's CDR3 is CASSEGASGANVLTF. The CDR3 DNA is TGTGCCAGCAGTGAAGGGGCCTCTGGGGCCAACGTCCTGACTTTC. This chain connects TRBV6-1 to TRBJ2-6; D ambiguous. Germline lookup yields CDR1 MNHNS and CDR2 SASEGT. Between the trimmed V and J ends, which lost 1 base and 0 bases, there was a span of 4 bases. The CDR3 sequence is 15 residues long.

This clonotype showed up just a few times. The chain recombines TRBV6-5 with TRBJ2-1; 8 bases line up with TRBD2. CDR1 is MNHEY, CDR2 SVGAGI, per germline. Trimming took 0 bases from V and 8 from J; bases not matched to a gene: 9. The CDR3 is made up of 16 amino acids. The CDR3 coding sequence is TGTGCCAGCAGTTACTCGAACCCGGGACTAGTCCATGAGCAGTTCTTC. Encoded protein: CASSYSNPGLVHEQFF.

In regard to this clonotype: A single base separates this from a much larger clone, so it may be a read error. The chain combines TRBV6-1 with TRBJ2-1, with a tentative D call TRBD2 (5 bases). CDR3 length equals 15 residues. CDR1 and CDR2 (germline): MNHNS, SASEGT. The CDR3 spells CVSSGSFGEYNEQFF. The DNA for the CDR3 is TGTGTCAGCAGTGGATCTTTCGGGGAGTACAATGAGCAGTTCTTC.

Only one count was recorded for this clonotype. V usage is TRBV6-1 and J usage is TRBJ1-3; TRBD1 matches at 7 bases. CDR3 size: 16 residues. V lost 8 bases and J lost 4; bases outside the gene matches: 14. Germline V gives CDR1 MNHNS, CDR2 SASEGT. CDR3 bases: TGTGCCAGCGGGTCAGCGACAGGGCTTTCCGGAAACACCATATATTTT. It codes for CASGSATGLSGNTIYF.

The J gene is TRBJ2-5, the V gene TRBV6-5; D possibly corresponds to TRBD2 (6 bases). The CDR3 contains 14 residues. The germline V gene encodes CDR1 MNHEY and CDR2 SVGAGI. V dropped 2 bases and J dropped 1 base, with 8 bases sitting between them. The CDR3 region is CASSYRLGQETQYF. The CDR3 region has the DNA TGTGCCAGCAGTTACCGACTAGGCCAAGAGACCCAGTACTTC.